The next 17 T cell receptor beta chains were all read from a single sample in a study of blood T cell repertoires in COVID-19. The data were produced by immunoSEQ multiplex PCR, yet TCRdb's version contains in-frame clones alone and is incomplete. The sample lists about 150,000 clones, around 87% occurring once. The sequencing input was PBMCs or T cells enriched from blood (not recorded which). The receptors here all came from a woman in her thirties or forties who had been exposed to COVID-19.

J is TRBJ1-4 and V is TRBV7-2; the match to TRBD1 covers 8 bases. The CDR3 length is 15 residues. CDR1 SGHTA and CDR2 FQGNSA come from the germline V gene. Losses at the gene ends were 3 bases for V and 5 bases for J; bases not matched to a gene: 5. The CDR3 here is CASSLMGTGNEKLFF. The CDR3 DNA reads TGTGCCAGCAGCTTGATGGGGACAGGAAATGAAAAACTGTTTTTT.

This chain uses TRBV6-5 with TRBJ2-2; TRBD1 is a possible D gene (6 bases). Germline V CDR1 and CDR2: MNHEY, SVGAGI. The CDR3 runs 15 residues. Trimming pared 6 bases from V and 4 bases from J, leaving 15 bases between. CDR3 protein: CASRPRGLGTGELFF. DNA for the CDR3: TGTGCCAGCAGACCCAGGGGTCTAGGCACCGGGGAGCTGTTTTTT.

V gene TRBV18 combines with J gene TRBJ2-6; a possible D gene is TRBD2 (5 bases). The CDR3 has 15 residues. Germline V CDR1 and CDR2: KGHSH, LQKENI. Deletions cut 4 bases from V and 0 bases from J, with 7 bases between. The CDR3: CASSQGLSGANVLTF. DNA of the CDR3: TGTGCCAGCTCACAAGGACTCTCTGGGGCCAACGTCCTGACTTTC.

The chain recombines TRBV4-1 with TRBJ2-1, with 15 nucleotides matching TRBD2. The J segment lost 6 bases and the V segment lost 0 bases, leaving 3 bases of the junction unmatched. The length of the CDR3 is 17 residues. Per the germline V gene, CDR1 is MGHRA and CDR2 is YSYEKL. CDR3 in DNA: TGCGCCAGCAGCCAAGAATGGACTAGCGGGGGGGCCAATGAGCAGTTCTTC. Translated, it gives CASSQEWTSGGANEQFF.

This sequence joins TRBV2 and TRBJ1-6; TRBD1 matches at 7 bases. The CDR3 spans 13 residues. V gave up 9 bases and J gave up 7 bases; unmatched junction bases: 6. The germline CDR1 and CDR2 sequences are SNHLY and FYNNEI. In DNA, the CDR3 is TGTGCCAGTTCGGGACAGACGAATTCACCCCTCCACTTT. Amino acid sequence: CASSGQTNSPLHF.

This clone was seen once. This chain uses TRBV12-3 or TRBV12-4 with TRBJ1-6; D is possibly TRBD1 (6 bases). V was trimmed by 6 bases and J by 9 bases, leaving 12 bases between them. This CDR3 is 13 amino acids long. This chain's CDR3 is CASRSGDVSPLHF. In nucleotides, the CDR3 is TGTGCCAGCAGATCAGGGGACGTTTCACCCCTCCACTTT.

The chain couples TRBV19 to TRBJ2-7; 7 bases are shared with TRBD2. The germline V gene encodes CDR1 LNHDA and CDR2 SQIVND (reference sequence). V trimming: 4 bases; J trimming: 2 bases; junction bases outside the gene matches: 11. This CDR3 comprises 16 residues. CDR3 DNA: TGTGCCAGTAGTACGCGCGGGGGTCTAGCGACCTACGAGCAGTACTTC. Translation: CASSTRGGLATYEQYF.

This chain uses TRBV19 with TRBJ1-2; D may be TRBD1 (6 bases). V was pared by 10 bases and J by 4 bases, with 16 bases between. The length of the CDR3 is 13 residues. Germline V gene lookup returns CDR1 LNHDA and CDR2 SQIVND (reference sequence). The CDR3 nucleotides are TGTGCCATTTCGGACAGATCAGTCTATGGCTACACCTTC. Protein: CAISDRSVYGYTF.

This clone was recorded a few times. The chain has TRBV27 and TRBJ1-1, with D possibly TRBD1 on 5 matching bases. Germline V gene data show CDR1 as MNHEY and CDR2 as SMNVEV (reference sequence). This CDR3 is 15 amino acids long. The V end was cut by 2 bases, the J end by 1 base, with 11 bases between. The CDR3 protein is CASSLLGLKNTEAFF. The CDR3 DNA reads as TGTGCCAGCAGTTTACTGGGACTAAAGAACACTGAAGCTTTCTTT.

The genes are TRBV27 and TRBJ2-1; 7 bases align to TRBD1. The CDR3 runs 13 residues. V was clipped by 3 bases and J by 13 bases; unmatched bases: 9. Germline lookup yields CDR1 MNHEY and CDR2 SMNVEV (reference sequence). CDR3 in amino acids: CASSFWDSRTQFF. CDR3 DNA: TGTGCCAGCAGTTTTTGGGACAGCCGAACACAGTTCTTC.

The gene calls are TRBV5-6 and TRBJ2-7; the D gene is possibly TRBD2 (6 bases). The V end lost 4 bases, the J end lost 3 bases, and 17 bases lay between the germline ends. The CDR3 is made up of 15 amino acids. CDR1 is SGHDT, CDR2 YYEEEE, per germline. CDR3 loop: CASSPGPRGDYEQYF. Written as DNA, the CDR3 is TGTGCCAGCAGCCCGGGGCCCCGCGGGGACTACGAGCAGTACTTC.

The CDR3 protein is CSVTWEREVDEQFF. In DNA form, the CDR3 reads TGCAGCGTGACCTGGGAGCGGGAGGTTGATGAGCAGTTCTTC. The V gene is TRBV29-1, the J gene TRBJ2-1; 9 bases align to TRBD2. The germline V gene has CDR1 SQVTM and CDR2 ANQGSEA. The ends lost 6 bases at V and 8 bases at J; junction bases unmatched: 11. This CDR3 has 14 amino acids.

Only one count was recorded for this clone. The CDR3 region has the DNA TGCGCCAGCAGCTCGAGCCACCCGAGCTCCTACGAGCAGTACTTC. Translation gives CASSSSHPSSYEQYF. The rearrangement links TRBV4-1 to TRBJ2-7; D is unclear. This CDR3 spans 15 amino acids. Germline assignment: CDR1 MGHRA and CDR2 YSYEKL. The ends were cut back, 5 bases at V and 0 bases at J, with 14 bases in the middle.

V and J are TRBV21-1 and TRBJ2-3; the table assigns TRBD2, which was not confirmed against the DNA. TRBV21-1 is termed a pseudogene. The CDR3 is 18 residues long. DNA for the CDR3: TGTGCCAGCAGCAAAAGTCGGCAGCGGGGGGGTTTCACAGATACGCAGTATTTT. Translated, it gives CASSKSRQRGGFTDTQYF.

J is TRBJ2-1 and V is TRBV4-1; TRBD2 matches at 9 bases. The CDR3 extends over 17 amino acids. J was trimmed by 2 bases and V by 3 bases; bases with no gene match: 8. Germline V gives CDR1 MGHRA, CDR2 YSYEKL. The CDR3 loop is CASSQERGLATYNEQFF. The DNA of the CDR3 is TGCGCCAGCAGCCAGGAAAGAGGACTAGCGACCTACAATGAGCAGTTCTTC.

The chain joins TRBV3-1 (or the pseudogene TRBV3-2) to TRBJ2-5, with D perhaps TRBD2 (6 bases). Germline lookup yields CDR1 LGHDT and CDR2 YNNKEL (reference sequence). The V end lost 1 base, the J end lost 5 bases, and 11 bases lay between the germline ends. This CDR3 contains 14 residues. CDR3 DNA: TGTGCCAGCAGCCAAGGCCGGAGGGTGGAGACCCAGTACTTC. Encoded protein: CASSQGRRVETQYF.

The rearrangement joins TRBV27 to TRBJ1-2, with D possibly being TRBD1 (6 bases). CDR1 is MNHEY and CDR2 is SMNVEV in the germline V gene (reference sequence). V lost 6 bases and J lost 4, with 21 bases in between. There are 16 residues in the CDR3. The CDR3 coding sequence is TGTGCCAGCAGCCATCGGGGGGGGGCTACAGTCTATGGCTACACCTTC. Its translation is CASSHRGGATVYGYTF.